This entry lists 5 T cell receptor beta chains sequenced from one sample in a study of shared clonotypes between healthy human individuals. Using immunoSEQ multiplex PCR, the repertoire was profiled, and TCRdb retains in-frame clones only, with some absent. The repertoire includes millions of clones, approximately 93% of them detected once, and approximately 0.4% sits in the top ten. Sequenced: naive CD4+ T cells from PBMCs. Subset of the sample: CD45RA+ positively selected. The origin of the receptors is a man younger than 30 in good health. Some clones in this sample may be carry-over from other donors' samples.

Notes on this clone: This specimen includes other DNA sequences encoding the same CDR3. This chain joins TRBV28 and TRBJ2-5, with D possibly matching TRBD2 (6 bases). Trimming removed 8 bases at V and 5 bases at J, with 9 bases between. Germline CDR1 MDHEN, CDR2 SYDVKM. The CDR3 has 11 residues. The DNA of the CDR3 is TGTGCCAGCTCCCGGGGGGAGACCCAGTACTTC. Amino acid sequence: CASSRGETQYF.

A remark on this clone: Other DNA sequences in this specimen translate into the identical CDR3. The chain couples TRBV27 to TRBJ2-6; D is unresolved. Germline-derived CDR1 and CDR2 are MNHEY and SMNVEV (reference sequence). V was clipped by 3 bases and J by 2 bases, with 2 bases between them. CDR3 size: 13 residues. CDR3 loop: CASSFPGANVLTF. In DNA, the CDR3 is TGTGCCAGCAGTTTTCCTGGGGCCAACGTCCTGACTTTC.

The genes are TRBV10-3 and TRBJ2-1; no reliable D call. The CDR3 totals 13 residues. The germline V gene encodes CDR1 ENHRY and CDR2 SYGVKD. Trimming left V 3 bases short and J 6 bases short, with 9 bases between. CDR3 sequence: CAISDEQFNEQFF. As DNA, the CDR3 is TGTGCCATCAGTGACGAGCAGTTCAATGAGCAGTTCTTC.

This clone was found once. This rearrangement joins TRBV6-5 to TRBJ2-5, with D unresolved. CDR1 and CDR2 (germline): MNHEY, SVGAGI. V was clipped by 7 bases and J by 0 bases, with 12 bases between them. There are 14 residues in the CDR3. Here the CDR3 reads CASTPRAYQETQYF. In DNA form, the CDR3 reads TGTGCCAGCACTCCGCGAGCGTACCAAGAGACCCAGTACTTC.

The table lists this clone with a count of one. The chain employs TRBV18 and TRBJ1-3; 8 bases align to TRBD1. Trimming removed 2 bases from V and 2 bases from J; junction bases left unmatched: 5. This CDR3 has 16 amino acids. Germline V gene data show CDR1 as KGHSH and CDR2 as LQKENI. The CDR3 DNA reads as TGTGCCAGCTCACCAATAATGGACAGGGCTGGAAACACCATATATTTT. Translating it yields CASSPIMDRAGNTIYF.